This T cell receptor (beta chain) was recorded in a study of blood T cells in healthy people across ages. As for this clonotype: What it binds is unknown.

A second PCR, run for roughly 7 to 11 cycles, used a sample-barcoded 5' primer plus a J-beta primer mix. TCRdb ran MiXCR on the 5' RACE reads and lists one entry per CDR3 protein. Seen here are hundreds of thousands of distinct CDR3 sequences, approximately 40% observed once, and the top ten hold around 30%. Study-wide results and limits: The fall in TCR beta diversity per million T cells was roughly linear with age. Higher diversity and more naive CD4+ cells were features of long-lived donors, compared to aged donors. Donor CMV infection status was unknown, possibly confounding age-related changes in expanded clonotypes.

Germline V CDR1 and CDR2: SGDLS, YYNGEE. The ends were cut back, 1 base at V and 6 bases at J, with 14 bases in the middle. This CDR3 comprises 15 residues. This sequence originates from a man older than 75 in good health. The chain has TRBV9 and TRBJ1-3; D gene unclear. The sequenced material came from blood. For the CDR3, the DNA is TGTGCCAGCAGCGTACTTCAGGAATCGGCAAACACCATATATTTT. It translates to CASSVLQESANTIYF.